The source of this TCR beta chain is a study of T cells in localized non-small cell lung cancer (dated by TCRdb to 2018 to 2020). Some background on the complete study: The study examined T cell repertoires in 200 to 250 patients with early-stage NSCLC and compared tumors with uninvolved tumor-adjacent lungs. A mean age of roughly 66 years was recorded for the NSCLC patients, of whom under 150 were male and more than 85 were female. The cohort was made up of a few hundred treatment-naive NSCLC patients whose localized lung tumors had been resected. What the study reported, not specific to this receptor: Because the study design was exploratory, TCR variables were selected using unadjusted p-values without false-discovery rate correction. The highest T cell clonality was observed in uninvolved tumor-adjacent lung, where clonality exceeded that of tumor, suggesting that antigenic responses were more focused in uninvolved tumor-adjacent lung. Because multi-region tumor sequencing was not performed, intratumor heterogeneity could not be ruled out. A median of roughly 58 of the top 100 tumor clones were detected in paired uninvolved adjacent lung, and 28 of these tumor clones were also found among the top 100 clones of the paired uninvolved adjacent lung. Longer overall survival was associated with higher T cell density in blood, whereas shorter survival was associated with higher clonality in adjacent lung.

The immunoSEQ Assay was used to sequence TCR beta CDR3 regions from DNA. The authors' analysis ran thus. T cell density was computed as TCR beta template counts normalized to usable DNA estimated by amplifying housekeeping genes. Richness was estimated using the preseqR package, with extrapolation to 400,000 templates for PBMC samples and to 120,000 templates for tissue samples. Clonality was taken to be one minus Pielou's evenness. Differential abundance testing on productive amino-acid clonotypes, with a minimum total count of 5 and an alpha of 0.1, was used to identify tissue-enriched TCRs. Repertoire overlap between compartments was quantified with the Jaccard Index and Morisita Overlap Index. GLIPH grouped TCR beta CDR3s together with public tetramer-defined viral CDR3s, and a viral motif had to include at least three viral sequences and also show V-gene enrichment. TCRdb's version of the immuneACCESS table is confined to in-frame rearrangements and falls short of the full clone set. An unresolved V gene accounts for under half of the shortfall where checked; the remainder is of unknown origin. For V, J and clone size, that table is used; D and trimming come from the DNA. Here the sample has about 74,000 clones; around 85% occur a single time. Of the sample, approximately 1.2% falls within the top ten clones.

From a lookup of the germline V gene, CDR1 and CDR2 are SNHLY and FYNNEI. The CDR3 runs 12 amino acids, cysteine and phenylalanine included. Of all the DNA, just the CDR3 is kept, 36 bases in frame from base 1. At diagnosis, peripheral blood, uninvolved tumor-adjacent lung and tumor were collected and were preserved as a mix of fresh-frozen and FFPE material. Blood samples were analyzed as peripheral blood mononuclear cells for TCR repertoire profiling. As regards this clone: The clone's antigen remains unknown. Sequence at one end of the junction differs from germline and may be a read error.

The sequence links TRBV2 to TRBJ2-4; TRBD2 aligns with 11 central bases. The sample consisted of peripheral blood, taken before any cancer treatment. This sequence originates from a female donor aged 60 or older with stage I lung adenocarcinoma. In nucleotide form, the sequence is TGTGCCAGCACAAAACTAGCGGGGGACTCCAAATTC. Its protein reads: CASTKLAGDSKF.